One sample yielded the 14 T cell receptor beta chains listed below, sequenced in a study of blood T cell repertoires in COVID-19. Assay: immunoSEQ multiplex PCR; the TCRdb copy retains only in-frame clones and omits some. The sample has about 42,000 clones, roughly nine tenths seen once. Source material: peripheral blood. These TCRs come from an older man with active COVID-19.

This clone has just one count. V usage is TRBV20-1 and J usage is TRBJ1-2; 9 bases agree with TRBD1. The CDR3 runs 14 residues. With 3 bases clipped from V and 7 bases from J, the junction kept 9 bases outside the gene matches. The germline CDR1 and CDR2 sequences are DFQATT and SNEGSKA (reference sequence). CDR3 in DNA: TGCAGTGCTAGTGACGACAGGGGGTATGGTGGCTACACCTTC. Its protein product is CSASDDRGYGGYTF.

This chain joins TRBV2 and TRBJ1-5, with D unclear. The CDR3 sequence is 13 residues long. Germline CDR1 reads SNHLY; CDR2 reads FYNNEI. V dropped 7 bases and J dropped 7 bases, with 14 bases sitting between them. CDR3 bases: TGTGCCAGCATGGATACGGGTGGGCAGCCCCAGCATTTT. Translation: CASMDTGGQPQHF.

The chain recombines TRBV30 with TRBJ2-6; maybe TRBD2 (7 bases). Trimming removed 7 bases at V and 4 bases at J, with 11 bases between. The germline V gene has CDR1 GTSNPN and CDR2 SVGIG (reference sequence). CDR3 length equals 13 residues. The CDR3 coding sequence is TGTGCCTCCGGGGGGCAGGGGGCCAACGTCCTGACTTTC. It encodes CASGGQGANVLTF.

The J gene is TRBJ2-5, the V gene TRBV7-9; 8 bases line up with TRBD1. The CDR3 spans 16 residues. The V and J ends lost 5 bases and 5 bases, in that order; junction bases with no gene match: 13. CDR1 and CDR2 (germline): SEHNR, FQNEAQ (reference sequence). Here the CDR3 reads CASSPPRQGQWETQYF. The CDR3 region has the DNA TGTGCCAGCAGCCCCCCTAGACAGGGGCAGTGGGAGACCCAGTACTTC.

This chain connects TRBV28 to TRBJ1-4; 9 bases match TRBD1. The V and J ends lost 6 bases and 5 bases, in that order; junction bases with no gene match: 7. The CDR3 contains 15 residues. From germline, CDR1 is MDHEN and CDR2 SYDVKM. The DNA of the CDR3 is TGTGCCAGCAGCCGTGGGGGGACAGGGAATGAAAAACTGTTTTTT. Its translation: CASSRGGTGNEKLFF.

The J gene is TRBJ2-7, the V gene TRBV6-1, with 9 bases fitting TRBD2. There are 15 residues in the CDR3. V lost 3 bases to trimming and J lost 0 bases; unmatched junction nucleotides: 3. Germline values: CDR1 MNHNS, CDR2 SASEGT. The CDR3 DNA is TGTGCCAGCAGTGAGAGCGGGGGGAACTCCTACGAGCAGTACTTC. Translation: CASSESGGNSYEQYF.

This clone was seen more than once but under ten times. The DNA for the CDR3 is TGTGCCAGCAGAATGGGGCCCCAAGAGACCCAGTACTTC. Translated, it gives CASRMGPQETQYF. The chain recombines TRBV12-3 or TRBV12-4 with TRBJ2-5; TRBD1 might be the D (5 bases). This CDR3 is built from 13 residues. V lost 6 bases, J lost 1 base, and 9 bases lay in between.

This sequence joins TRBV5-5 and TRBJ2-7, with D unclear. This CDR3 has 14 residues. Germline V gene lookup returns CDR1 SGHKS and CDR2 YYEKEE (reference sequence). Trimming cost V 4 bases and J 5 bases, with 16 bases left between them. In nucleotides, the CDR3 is TGTGCCAGCAGCGCGATAAATCCCCTGAACGAGCAGTACTTC. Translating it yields CASSAINPLNEQYF.

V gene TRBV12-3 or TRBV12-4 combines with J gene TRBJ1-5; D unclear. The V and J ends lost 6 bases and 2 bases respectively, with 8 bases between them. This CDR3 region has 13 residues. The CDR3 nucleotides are TGTGCCAGCAGGAACAGTGGCAATCAGCCCCAGCATTTT. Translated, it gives CASRNSGNQPQHF.

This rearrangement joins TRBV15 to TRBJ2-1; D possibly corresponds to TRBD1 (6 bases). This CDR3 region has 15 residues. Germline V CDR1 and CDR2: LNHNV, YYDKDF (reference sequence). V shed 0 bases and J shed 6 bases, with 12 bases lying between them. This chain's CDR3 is CATSRDPGQVNEQFF. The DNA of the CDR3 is TGTGCCACCAGCAGAGATCCGGGACAAGTCAATGAGCAGTTCTTC.

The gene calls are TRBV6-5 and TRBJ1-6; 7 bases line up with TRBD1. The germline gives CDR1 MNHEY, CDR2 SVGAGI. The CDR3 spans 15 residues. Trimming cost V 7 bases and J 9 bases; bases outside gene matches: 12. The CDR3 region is CASTPRTGISSPLHF. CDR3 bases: TGTGCCAGCACTCCCCGGACAGGTATTAGTTCACCCCTCCACTTT.

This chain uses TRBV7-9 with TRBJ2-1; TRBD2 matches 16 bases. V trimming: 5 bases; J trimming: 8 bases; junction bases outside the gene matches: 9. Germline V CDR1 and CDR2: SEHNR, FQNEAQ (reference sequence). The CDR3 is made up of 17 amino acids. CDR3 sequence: CASSAPGLAGGQDEQFF. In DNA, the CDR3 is TGTGCCAGCAGCGCCCCGGGACTAGCGGGAGGGCAGGATGAGCAGTTCTTC.

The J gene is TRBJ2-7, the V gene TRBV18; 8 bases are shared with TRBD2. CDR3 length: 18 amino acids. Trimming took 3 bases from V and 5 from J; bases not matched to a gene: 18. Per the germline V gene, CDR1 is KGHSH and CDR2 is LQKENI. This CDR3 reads CASSPLGGLVSGGNEQYF. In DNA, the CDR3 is TGTGCCAGCTCACCTCTTGGGGGCCTCGTAAGCGGGGGTAACGAGCAGTACTTC.

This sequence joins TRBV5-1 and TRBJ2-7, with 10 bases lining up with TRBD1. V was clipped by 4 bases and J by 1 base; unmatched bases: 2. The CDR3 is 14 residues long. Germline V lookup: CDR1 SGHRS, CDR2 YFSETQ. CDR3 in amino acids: CASSTGQGSYEQYF. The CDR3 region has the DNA TGCGCCAGCAGCACGGGACAGGGGTCCTACGAGCAGTACTTC. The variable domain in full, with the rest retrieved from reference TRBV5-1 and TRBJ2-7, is KAGVTQTPRYLIKTRGQQVTLSCSPISGHRSVSWYQQTPGQGLQFLFEYFSETQRNKGNFPGRFSGRQFSNSRSEMNVSTLELGDSALYLCASSTGQGSYEQYFGPGTRLTVT.